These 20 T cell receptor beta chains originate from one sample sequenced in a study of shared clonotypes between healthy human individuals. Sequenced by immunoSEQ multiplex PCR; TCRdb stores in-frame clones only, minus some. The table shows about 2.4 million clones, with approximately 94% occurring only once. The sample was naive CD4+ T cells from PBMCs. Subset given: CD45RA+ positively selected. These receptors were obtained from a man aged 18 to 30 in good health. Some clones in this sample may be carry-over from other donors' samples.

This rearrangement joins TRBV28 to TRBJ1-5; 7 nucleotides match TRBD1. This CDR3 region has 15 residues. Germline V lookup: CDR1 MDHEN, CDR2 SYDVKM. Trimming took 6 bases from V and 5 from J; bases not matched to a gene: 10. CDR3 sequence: CASSRQGEGHQPQHF. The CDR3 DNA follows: TGTGCCAGCAGCCGACAGGGTGAGGGGCATCAGCCCCAGCATTTT. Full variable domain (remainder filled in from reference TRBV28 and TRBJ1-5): DVKVTQSSRYLVKRTGEKVFLECVQDMDHENMFWYRQDPGLGLRLIYFSYDVKMKEKGDIPEGYSVSREKKERFSLILESASTNQTSMYLCASSRQGEGHQPQHFGDGTRLSIL.

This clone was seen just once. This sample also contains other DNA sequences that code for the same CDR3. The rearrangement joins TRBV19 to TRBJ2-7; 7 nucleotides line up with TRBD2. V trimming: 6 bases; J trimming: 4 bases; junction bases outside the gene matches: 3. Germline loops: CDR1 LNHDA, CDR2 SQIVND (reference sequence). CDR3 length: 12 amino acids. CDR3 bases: TGTGCCAGTAGCGGGAGGAGGTACGAGCAGTACTTC. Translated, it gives CASSGRRYEQYF. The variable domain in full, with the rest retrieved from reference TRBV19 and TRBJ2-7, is DGGITQSPKYLFRKEGQNVTLSCEQNLNHDAMYWYRQDPGQGLRLIYYSQIVNDFQKGDIAEGYSVSREKKESFPLTVTSAQKNPTAFYLCASSGRRYEQYFGPGTRLTVT.

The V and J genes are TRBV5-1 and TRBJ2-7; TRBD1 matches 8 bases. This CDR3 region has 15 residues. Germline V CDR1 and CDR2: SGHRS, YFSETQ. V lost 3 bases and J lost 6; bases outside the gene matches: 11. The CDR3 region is CASSSGRQGASEQYF. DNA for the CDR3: TGCGCCAGCAGCTCGGGGCGGCAGGGGGCAAGCGAGCAGTACTTC.

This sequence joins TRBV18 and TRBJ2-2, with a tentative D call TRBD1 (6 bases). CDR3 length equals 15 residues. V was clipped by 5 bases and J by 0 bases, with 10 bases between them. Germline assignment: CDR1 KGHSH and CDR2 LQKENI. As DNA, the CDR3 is TGTGCCAGCTCATCTACAGGGACGAACACCGGGGAGCTGTTTTTT. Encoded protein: CASSSTGTNTGELFF. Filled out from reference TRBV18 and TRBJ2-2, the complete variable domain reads NAGVMQNPRHLVRRRGQEARLRCSPMKGHSHVYWYRQLPEEGLKFMVYLQKENIIDESGMPKERFSAEFPKEGPSILRIQQVVRGDSAAYFCASSSTGTNTGELFFGEGSRLTVL.

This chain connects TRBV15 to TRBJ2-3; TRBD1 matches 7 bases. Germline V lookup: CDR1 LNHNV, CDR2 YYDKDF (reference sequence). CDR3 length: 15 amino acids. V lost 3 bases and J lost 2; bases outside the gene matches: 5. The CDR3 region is CATSRRQGTTDTQYF. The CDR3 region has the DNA TGTGCCACCAGCAGGCGACAGGGTACCACAGATACGCAGTATTTT. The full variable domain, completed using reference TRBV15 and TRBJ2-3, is DAMVIQNPRYQVTQFGKPVTLSCSQTLNHNVMYWYQQKSSQAPKLLFHYYDKDFNNEADTPDNFQSRRPNTSFCFLDIRSPGLGDTAMYLCATSRRQGTTDTQYFGPGTRLTVL.

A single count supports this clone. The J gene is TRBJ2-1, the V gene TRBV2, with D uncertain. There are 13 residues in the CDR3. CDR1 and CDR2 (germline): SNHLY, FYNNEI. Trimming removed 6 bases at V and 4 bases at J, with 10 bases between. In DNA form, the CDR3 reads TGTGCCAGCAGCTACAGCGAGTACAATGAGCAGTTCTTC. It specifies CASSYSEYNEQFF.

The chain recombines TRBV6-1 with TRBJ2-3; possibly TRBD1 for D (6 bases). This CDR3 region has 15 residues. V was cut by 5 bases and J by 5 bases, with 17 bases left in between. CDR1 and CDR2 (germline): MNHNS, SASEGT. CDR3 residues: CASSPSGTQIDTQYF. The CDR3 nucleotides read TGTGCCAGCAGTCCATCAGGGACACAGATAGATACGCAGTATTTT.

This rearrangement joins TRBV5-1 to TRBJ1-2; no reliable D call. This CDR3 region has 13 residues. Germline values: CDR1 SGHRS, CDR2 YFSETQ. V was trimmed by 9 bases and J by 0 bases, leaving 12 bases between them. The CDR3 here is CATPPGTNYGYTF. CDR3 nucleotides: TGCGCCACACCTCCGGGGACTAACTATGGCTACACCTTC.

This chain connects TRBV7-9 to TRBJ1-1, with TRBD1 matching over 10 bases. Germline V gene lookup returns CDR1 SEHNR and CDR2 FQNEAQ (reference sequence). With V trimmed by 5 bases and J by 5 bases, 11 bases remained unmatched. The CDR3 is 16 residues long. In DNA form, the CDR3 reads TGTGCCAGCAGCCCAACCGACAGGGGGCTCGGGACTGAAGCTTTCTTT. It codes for CASSPTDRGLGTEAFF.

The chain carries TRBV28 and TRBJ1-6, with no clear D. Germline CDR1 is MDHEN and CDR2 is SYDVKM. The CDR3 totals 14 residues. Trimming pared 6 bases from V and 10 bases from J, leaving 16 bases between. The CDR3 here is CASSRRESSSPLHF. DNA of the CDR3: TGTGCCAGCAGCCGCCGGGAATCAAGCTCACCCCTCCACTTT.

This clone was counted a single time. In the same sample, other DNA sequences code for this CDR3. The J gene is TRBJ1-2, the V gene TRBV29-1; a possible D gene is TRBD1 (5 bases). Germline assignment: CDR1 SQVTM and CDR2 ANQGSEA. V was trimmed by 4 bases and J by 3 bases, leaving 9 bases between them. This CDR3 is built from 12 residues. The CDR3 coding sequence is TGCAGCGTTGCTGCGGGACACTATGGCTACACCTTC. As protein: CSVAAGHYGYTF.

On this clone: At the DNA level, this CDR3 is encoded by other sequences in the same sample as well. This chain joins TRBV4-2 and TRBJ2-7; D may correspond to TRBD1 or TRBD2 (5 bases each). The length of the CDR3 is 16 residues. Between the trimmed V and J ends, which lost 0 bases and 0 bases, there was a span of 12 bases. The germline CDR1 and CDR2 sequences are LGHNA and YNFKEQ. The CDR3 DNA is TGTGCCAGCAGCCAAGAGACTTACGGGGCCTCCTACGAGCAGTACTTC. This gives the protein CASSQETYGASYEQYF.

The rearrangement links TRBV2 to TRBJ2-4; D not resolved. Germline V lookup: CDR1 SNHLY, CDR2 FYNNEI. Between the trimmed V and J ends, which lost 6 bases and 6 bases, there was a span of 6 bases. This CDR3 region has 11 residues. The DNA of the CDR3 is TGTGCCAGCAGAGGGCGAAACATTCAGTACTTC. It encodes CASRGRNIQYF.

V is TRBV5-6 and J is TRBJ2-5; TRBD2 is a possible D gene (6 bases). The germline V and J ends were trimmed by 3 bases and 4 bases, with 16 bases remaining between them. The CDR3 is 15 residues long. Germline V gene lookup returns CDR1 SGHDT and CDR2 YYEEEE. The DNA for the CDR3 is TGTGCCAGCAGCTCGGGAAGGACTACTAGAGAGACCCAGTACTTC. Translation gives CASSSGRTTRETQYF. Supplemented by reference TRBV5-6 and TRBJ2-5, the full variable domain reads DAGVTQSPTHLIKTRGQQVTLRCSPKSGHDTVSWYQQALGQGPQFIFQYYEEEERQRGNFPDRFSGHQFPNYSSELNVNALLLGDSALYLCASSSGRTTRETQYFGPGTRLLVL.

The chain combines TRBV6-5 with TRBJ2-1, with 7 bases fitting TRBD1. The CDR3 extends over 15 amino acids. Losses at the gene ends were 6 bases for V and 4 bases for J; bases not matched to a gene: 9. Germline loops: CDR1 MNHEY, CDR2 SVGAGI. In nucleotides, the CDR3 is TGTGCCAGCAGCCCCCGGGACAGCCGTTACAATGAGCAGTTCTTC. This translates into CASSPRDSRYNEQFF.

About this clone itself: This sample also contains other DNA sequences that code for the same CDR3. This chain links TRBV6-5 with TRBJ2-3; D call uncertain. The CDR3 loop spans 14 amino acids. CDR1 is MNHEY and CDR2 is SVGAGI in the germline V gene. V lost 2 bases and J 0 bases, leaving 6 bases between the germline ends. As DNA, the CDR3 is TGTGCCAGCAGTTACCGCGCTAGCACAGATACGCAGTATTTT. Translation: CASSYRASTDTQYF.

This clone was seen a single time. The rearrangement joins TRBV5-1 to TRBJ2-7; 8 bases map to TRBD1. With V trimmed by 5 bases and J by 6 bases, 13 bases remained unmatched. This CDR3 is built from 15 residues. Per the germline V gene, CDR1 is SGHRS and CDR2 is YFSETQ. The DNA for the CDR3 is TGCGCCAGCAGTACCCTCGGGACAGGCCCCAGCGAGCAGTACTTC. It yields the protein CASSTLGTGPSEQYF.

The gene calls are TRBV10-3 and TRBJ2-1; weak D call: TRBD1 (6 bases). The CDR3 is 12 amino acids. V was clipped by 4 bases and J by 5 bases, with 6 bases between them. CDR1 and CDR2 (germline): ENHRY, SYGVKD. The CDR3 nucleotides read TGTGCCATCAGTGGGGACAACAATGAGCAGTTCTTC. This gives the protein CAISGDNNEQFF.

The CDR3 sequence: CASRGDSKRAFF. The CDR3 region has the DNA TGTGCCAGCAGGGGTGATAGTAAGCGAGCTTTCTTT. This chain joins TRBV6-5 and TRBJ1-1; D is uncertain. Trimming stripped 6 bases from V and 10 bases from J, with 15 bases between. The length of the CDR3 is 12 residues. CDR1 and CDR2 (germline): MNHEY, SVGAGI.

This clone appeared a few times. In DNA form, the CDR3 reads TGTGCCAGCTCACGAGGGACAGGGACGATCCCTGAAGCTTTCTTT. Residues: CASSRGTGTIPEAFF. The chain uses TRBV18 and TRBJ1-1; 9 positions agree with TRBD1. V trimming: 4 bases; J trimming: 6 bases; junction bases outside the gene matches: 9. Germline values: CDR1 KGHSH, CDR2 LQKENI. The CDR3 extends over 15 amino acids.